The 2 T cell receptor beta chains below all came from one sample that was sequenced in a study of T cell responses to AZD1222 COVID-19 vaccine. Only in-frame clones appear in the TCRdb table, and some are missing; sequencing was by immunoSEQ multiplex PCR. The table lists about 180,000 clones, around 90% of them singletons. The sample consisted of peripheral blood, taken 28 days after the second AZD1222 dose. These receptors originate from an adult who received the AZD1222 COVID-19 vaccine.

This clone was found a few times. The chain employs TRBV6-5 and TRBJ2-7, with 10 bases matching TRBD2. CDR1 and CDR2 (germline): MNHEY, SVGAGI. The CDR3 spans 15 residues. The junction had 6 bases not matched to a gene; V was cut back by 4 bases and J by 3 bases. The DNA of the CDR3 is TGTGCCAGCAGTTCCCCCGGGACTAGCGTCTACGAGCAGTACTTC. As protein: CASSSPGTSVYEQYF.

The chain uses TRBV28 and TRBJ1-4; 7 bases line up with TRBD1. Germline trimming cut 5 bases from V and 6 bases from J; bases unmatched to any gene: 6. CDR1 and CDR2 from the germline V gene are MDHEN and SYDVKM. The CDR3 runs 14 residues. The CDR3 DNA is TGTGCCAGCAGTCTTCAGGGGGGTGATGAAAAACTGTTTTTT. This gives the protein CASSLQGGDEKLFF.